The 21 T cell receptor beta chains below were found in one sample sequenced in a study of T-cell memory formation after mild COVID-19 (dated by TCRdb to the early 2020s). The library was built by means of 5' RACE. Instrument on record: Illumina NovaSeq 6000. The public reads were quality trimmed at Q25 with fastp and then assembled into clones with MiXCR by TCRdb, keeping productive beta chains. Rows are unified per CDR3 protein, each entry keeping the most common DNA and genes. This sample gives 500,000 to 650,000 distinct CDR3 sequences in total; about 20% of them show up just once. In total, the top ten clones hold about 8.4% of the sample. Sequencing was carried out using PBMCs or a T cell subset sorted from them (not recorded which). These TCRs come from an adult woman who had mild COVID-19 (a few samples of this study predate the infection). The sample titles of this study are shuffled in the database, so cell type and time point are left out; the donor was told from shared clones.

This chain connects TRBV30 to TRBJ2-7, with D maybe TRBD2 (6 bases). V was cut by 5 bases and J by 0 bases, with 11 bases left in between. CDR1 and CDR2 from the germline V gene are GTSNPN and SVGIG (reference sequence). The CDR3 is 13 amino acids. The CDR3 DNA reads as TGTGCCTGGTCTAGCGTTTTCTCCTACGAGCAGTACTTC. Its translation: CAWSSVFSYEQYF.

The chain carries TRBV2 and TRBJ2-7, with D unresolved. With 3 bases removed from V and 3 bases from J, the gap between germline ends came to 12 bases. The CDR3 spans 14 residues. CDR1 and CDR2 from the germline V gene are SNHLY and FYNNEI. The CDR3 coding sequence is TGTGCCAGCAGTGAGAGTAGGGCGAACTACGAGCAGTACTTC. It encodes CASSESRANYEQYF.

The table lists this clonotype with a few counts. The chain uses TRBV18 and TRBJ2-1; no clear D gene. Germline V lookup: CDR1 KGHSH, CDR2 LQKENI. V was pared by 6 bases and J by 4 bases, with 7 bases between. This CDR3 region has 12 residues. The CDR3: CASSTQYNEQFF. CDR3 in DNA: TGTGCCAGCTCGACTCAGTACAATGAGCAGTTCTTC.

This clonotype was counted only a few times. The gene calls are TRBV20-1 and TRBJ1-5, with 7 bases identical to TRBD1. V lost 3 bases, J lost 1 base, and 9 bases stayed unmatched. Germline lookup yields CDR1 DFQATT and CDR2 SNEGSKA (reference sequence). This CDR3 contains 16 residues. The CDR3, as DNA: TGCAGTGCTAGGGCGGCGACAGGGAGGAGCAATCAGCCCCAGCATTTT. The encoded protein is CSARAATGRSNQPQHF.

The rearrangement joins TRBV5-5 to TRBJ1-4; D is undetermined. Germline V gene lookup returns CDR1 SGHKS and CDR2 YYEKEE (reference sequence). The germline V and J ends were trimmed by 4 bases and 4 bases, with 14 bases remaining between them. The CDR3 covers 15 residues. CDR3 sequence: CASSTPLTVNEKLFF. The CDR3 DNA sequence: TGTGCCAGCAGCACCCCCCTGACGGTTAATGAAAAACTGTTTTTT.

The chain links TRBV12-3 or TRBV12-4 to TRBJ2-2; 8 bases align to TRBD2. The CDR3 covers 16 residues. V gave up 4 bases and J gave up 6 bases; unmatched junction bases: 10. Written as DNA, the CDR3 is TGTGCCAGCAGTTCCCTATCGGGAGGGCTCGCCGGGGAGCTGTTTTTT. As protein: CASSSLSGGLAGELFF.

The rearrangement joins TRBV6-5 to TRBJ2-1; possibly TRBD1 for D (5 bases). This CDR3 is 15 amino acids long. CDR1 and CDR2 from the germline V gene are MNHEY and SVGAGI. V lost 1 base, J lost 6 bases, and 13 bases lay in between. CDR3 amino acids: CASSYLGVAGNEQFF. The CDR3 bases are TGTGCCAGCAGTTACTTAGGGGTAGCCGGCAATGAGCAGTTCTTC.

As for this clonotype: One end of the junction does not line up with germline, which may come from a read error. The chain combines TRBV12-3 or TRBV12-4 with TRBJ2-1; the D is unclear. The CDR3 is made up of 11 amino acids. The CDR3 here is CASSLGLGRLF. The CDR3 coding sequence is TGTGCCAGCAGTTTAGGGCTAGGACGCCTCTTC.

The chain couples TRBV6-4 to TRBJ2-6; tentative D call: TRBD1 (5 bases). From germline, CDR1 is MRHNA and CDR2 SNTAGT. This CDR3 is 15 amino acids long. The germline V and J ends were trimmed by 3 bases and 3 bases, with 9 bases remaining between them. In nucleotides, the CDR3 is TGTGCCAGCAGTGAGCAGGGAAGTGGGGCCAACGTCCTGACTTTC. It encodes CASSEQGSGANVLTF.

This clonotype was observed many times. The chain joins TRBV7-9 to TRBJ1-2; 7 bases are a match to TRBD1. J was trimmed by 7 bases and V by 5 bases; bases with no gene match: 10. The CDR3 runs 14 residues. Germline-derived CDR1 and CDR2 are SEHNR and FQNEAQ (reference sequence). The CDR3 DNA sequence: TGTGCCAGCAGCACAGGGGAGGGATCCAGTGGCTACACCTTC. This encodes CASSTGEGSSGYTF.

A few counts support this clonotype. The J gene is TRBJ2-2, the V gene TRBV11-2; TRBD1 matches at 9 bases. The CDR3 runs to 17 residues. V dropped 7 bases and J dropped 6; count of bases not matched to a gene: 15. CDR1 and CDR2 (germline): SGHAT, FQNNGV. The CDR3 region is CASNEGTGILPAGELFF. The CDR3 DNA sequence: TGTGCCAGCAACGAAGGGACAGGGATCCTCCCGGCCGGGGAGCTGTTTTTT.

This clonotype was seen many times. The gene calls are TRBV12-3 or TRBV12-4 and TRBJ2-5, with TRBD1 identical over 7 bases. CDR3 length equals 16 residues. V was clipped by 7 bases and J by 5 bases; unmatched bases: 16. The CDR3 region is CASMGSPTRGRETQYF. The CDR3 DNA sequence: TGTGCCAGCATGGGGTCCCCTACGAGGGGGCGGGAGACCCAGTACTTC.

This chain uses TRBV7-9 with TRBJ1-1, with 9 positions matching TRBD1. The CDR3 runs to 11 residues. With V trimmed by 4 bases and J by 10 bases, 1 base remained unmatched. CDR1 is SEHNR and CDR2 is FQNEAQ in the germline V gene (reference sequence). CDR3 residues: CASSSTGGAFF. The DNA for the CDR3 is TGTGCCAGCAGCTCGACAGGGGGAGCTTTCTTT.

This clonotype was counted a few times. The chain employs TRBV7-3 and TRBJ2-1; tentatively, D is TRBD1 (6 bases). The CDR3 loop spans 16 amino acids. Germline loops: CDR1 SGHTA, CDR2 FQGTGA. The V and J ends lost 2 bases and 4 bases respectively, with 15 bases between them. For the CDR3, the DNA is TGTGCCAGCAGCTTACTCCCCGGACAGCAATACAATGAGCAGTTCTTC. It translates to CASSLLPGQQYNEQFF.

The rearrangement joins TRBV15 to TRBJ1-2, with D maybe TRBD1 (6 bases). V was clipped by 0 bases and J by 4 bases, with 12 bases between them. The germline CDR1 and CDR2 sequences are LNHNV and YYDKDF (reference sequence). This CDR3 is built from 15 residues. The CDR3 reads CATSREDSLPYGYTF. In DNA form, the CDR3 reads TGTGCCACCAGCAGAGAGGACAGCCTCCCCTATGGCTACACCTTC.

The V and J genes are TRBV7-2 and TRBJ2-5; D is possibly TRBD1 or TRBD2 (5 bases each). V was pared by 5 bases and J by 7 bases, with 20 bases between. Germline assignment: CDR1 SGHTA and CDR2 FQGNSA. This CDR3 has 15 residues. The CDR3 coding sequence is TGTGCCAGCAGCGACCCCACCGGGGTTCAGGGGACCCAGTACTTC. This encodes CASSDPTGVQGTQYF.

In nucleotides, the CDR3 is TGTGCCAGCAGCCCCGCTCCTTTACAGGACACTGAAGCTTTCTTT. Amino acid sequence: CASSPAPLQDTEAFF. This sequence joins TRBV11-2 and TRBJ1-1; D may be TRBD1 (5 bases). The germline V and J ends were trimmed by 5 bases and 3 bases, with 16 bases remaining between them. CDR3 length equals 15 residues. CDR1 is SGHAT and CDR2 is FQNNGV in the germline V gene. The variable domain in full, completed from reference TRBV11-2 and TRBJ1-1, reads EAGVAQSPRYKIIEKRQSVAFWCNPISGHATLYWYQQILGQGPKLLIQFQNNGVVDDSQLPKDRFSAERLKGVDSTLKIQPAKLEDSAVYLCASSPAPLQDTEAFFGQGTRLTVV.

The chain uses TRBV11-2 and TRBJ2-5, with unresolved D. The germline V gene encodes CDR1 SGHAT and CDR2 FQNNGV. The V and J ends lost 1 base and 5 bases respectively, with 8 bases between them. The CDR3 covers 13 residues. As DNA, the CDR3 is TGTGCCAGCAGCTTAGTATACGGTGAGACCCAGTACTTC. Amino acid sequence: CASSLVYGETQYF.

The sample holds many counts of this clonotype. The CDR3 bases are TGTGCCAGCAGCGTAGACGGGGCCAATCAGCCCCAGCATTTT. This codes for CASSVDGANQPQHF. V gene TRBV9 combines with J gene TRBJ1-5, with D possibly being TRBD1 (5 bases). This CDR3 is 14 amino acids long. The ends were cut back, 0 bases at V and 3 bases at J, with 7 bases in the middle. The germline V gene has CDR1 SGDLS and CDR2 YYNGEE.

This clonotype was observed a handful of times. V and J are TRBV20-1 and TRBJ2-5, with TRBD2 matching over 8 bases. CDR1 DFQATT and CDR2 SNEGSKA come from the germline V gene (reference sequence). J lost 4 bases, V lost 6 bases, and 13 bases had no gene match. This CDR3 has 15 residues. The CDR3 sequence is CSAPLGSGGRETQYF. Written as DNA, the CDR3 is TGCAGTGCGCCGCTGGGGTCGGGAGGGCGAGAGACCCAGTACTTC.

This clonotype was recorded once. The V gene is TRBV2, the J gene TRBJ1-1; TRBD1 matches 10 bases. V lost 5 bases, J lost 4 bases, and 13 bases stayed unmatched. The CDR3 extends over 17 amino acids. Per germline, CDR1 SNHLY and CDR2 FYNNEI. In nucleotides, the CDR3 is TGTGCCAGCAGTACTCCCTCCGGACAGGGGGTATCCACTGAAGCTTTCTTT. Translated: CASSTPSGQGVSTEAFF.